A single TCR beta chain is shown here with its context. This record belongs to a study of neoadjuvant anti-PD-1 for oral cavity cancer. Overall study: Around day 43, patients without progression received a fourth nivolumab dose before surgery.

V trimming: 4 bases; J trimming: 4 bases; junction bases outside the gene matches: 8. Germline V gene sequence: CDR1 SGHRS, CDR2 YFSETQ. The CDR3 covers 16 residues. TCRdb's table, derived via immunoSEQ multiplex PCR, lists solely in-frame clones and lacks some. The sample yields some 17,000 clones, roughly three fifths seen once. This rearrangement joins TRBV5-1 to TRBJ2-1; 10 bases fit TRBD2. The starting material was PBMCs, obtained before nivolumab (anti-PD-1) treatment. The clonotype comes from a person between 35 and 79 years old with oral cavity squamous cell carcinoma. The CDR3 region has the DNA TGCGCCAGCAGCCCCGGGACTAGCGAGCGATACAATGAGCAGTTCTTC. It codes for CASSPGTSERYNEQFF.